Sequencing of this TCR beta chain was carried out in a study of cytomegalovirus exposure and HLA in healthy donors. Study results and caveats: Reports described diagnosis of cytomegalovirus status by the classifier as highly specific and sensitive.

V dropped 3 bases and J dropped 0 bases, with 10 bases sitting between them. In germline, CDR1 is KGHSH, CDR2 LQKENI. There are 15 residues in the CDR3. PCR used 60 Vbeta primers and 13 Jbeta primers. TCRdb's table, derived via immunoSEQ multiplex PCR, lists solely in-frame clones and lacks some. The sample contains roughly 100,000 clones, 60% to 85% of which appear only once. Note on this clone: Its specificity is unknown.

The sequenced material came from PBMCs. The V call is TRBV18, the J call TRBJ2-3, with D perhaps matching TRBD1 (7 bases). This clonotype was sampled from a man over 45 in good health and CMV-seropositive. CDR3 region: CASSPAGQSTDTQYF. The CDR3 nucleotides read TGTGCCAGCTCACCTGCGGGACAGAGCACAGATACGCAGTATTTT.